Detailed here is one T cell receptor beta chain. Its target is not known. TCRdb's table, derived via immunoSEQ multiplex PCR, lists solely in-frame clones and lacks some. Of fewer than 65,000 clones listed, approximately 92% were seen once; the top ten hold 15%. The entry originates in a study of PD-1 blockade in classical Hodgkin lymphoma. After autologous stem cell transplantation all patients relapsed, and prior brentuximab vedotin exposure differed between cohorts. The CDR3 consists of 15 residues. V lost 6 bases, J lost 0 bases, and 12 bases lay in between. The germline gives CDR1 MNHEY, CDR2 SVGAGI. The study's findings and limits: Any patient who commenced nivolumab under 1 year after ASCT was excluded. Causes of the repertoire differences remain undefined, possibly disease activity or prior therapy.

The sequencing used peripheral blood mononuclear cells (PBMCs), collected at baseline. The clonotype originates from a human donor with classical Hodgkin lymphoma. The V call is TRBV6-5, the J call TRBJ1-3; D ambiguous. In DNA, the CDR3 is TGTGCCAGCAGCCTACCACCAAGCTCTGGAAACACCATATATTTT. Residues: CASSLPPSSGNTIYF.